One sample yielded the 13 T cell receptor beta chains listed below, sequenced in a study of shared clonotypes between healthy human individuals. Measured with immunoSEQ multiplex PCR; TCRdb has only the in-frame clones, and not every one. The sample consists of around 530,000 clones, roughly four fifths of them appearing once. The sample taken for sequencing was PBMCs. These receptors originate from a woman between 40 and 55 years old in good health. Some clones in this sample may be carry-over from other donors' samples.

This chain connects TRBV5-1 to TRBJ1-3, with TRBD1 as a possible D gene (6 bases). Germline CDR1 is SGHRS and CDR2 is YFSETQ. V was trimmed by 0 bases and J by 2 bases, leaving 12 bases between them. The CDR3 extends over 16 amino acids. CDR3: CASSLEQRTAGNTIYF. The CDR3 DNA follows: TGCGCCAGCAGCTTGGAACAGAGGACAGCTGGAAACACCATATATTTT.

CDR3 loop: CASSLVRASGYNEQFF. DNA for the CDR3: TGTGCCAGCAGCTTGGTTCGAGCTAGCGGATACAATGAGCAGTTCTTC. The chain is built from TRBV5-6 and TRBJ2-1; 7 bases agree with TRBD2. With V trimmed by 0 bases and J by 4 bases, 7 bases remained unmatched. CDR1 SGHDT and CDR2 YYEEEE come from the germline V gene. The CDR3 runs 16 residues. Full variable domain (remainder filled in from reference TRBV5-6 and TRBJ2-1): DAGVTQSPTHLIKTRGQQVTLRCSPKSGHDTVSWYQQALGQGPQFIFQYYEEEERQRGNFPDRFSGHQFPNYSSELNVNALLLGDSALYLCASSLVRASGYNEQFFGPGTRLTVL.

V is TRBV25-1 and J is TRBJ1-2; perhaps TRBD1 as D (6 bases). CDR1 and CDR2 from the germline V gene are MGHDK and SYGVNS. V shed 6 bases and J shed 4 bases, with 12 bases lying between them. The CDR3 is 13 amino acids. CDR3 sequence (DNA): TGTGCCAGCAGCACCGACAGGACCTATGGCTACACCTTC. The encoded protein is CASSTDRTYGYTF.

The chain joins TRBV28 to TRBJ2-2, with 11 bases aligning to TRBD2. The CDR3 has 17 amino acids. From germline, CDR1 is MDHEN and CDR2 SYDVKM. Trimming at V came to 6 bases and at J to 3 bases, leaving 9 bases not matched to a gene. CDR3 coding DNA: TGTGCCAGCAGACCTAGGGCGGGACTAGCGGACACCGGGGAGCTGTTTTTT. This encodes CASRPRAGLADTGELFF.

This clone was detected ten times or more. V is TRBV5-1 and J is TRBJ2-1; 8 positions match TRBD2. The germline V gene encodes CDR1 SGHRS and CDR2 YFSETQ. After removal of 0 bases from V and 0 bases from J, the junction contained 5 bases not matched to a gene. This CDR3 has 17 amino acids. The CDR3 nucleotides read TGCGCCAGCAGCTTGGCGGCGGGAGGCCTCTCCTACAATGAGCAGTTCTTC. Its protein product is CASSLAAGGLSYNEQFF.

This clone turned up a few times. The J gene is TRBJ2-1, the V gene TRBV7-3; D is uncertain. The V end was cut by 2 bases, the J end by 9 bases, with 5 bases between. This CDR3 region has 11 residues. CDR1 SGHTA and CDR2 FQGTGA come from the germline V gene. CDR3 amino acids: CASSLGSEQFF. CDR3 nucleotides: TGTGCCAGCAGCTTAGGTTCTGAGCAGTTCTTC.

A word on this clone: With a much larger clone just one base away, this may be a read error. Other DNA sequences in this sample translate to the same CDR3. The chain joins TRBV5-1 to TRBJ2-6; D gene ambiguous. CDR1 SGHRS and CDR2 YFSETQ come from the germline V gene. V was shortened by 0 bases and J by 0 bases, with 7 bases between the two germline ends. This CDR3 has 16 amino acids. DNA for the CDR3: TGCGCCAGCAGCTTGGCCGCAGACTCTGGGGCCAACGTCCTGACTTTC. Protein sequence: CASSLAADSGANVLTF.

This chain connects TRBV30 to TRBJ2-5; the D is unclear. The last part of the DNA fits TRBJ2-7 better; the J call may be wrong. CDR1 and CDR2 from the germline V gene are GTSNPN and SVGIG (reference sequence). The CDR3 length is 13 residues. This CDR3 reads CAWMPGSSYEQYF. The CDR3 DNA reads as TGTGCCTGGATGCCAGGCAGCTCCTACGAGCAGTACTTC.

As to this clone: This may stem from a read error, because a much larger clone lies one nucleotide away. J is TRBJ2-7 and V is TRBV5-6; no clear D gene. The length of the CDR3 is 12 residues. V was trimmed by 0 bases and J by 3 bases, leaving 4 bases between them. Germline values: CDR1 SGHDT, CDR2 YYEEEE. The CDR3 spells CASSLESYEQYF. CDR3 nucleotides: TGTGCCAGCAGCTTGGAGAGCTACGAGCAGTACTTC.

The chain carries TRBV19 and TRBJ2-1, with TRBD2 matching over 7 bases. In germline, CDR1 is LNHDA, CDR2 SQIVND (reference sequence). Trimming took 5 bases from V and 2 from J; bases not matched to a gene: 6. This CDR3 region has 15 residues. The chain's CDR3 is CASSPGTTTYNEQFF. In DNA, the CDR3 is TGTGCCAGTAGTCCCGGGACTACTACCTACAATGAGCAGTTCTTC. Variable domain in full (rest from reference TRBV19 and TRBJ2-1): DGGITQSPKYLFRKEGQNVTLSCEQNLNHDAMYWYRQDPGQGLRLIYYSQIVNDFQKGDIAEGYSVSREKKESFPLTVTSAQKNPTAFYLCASSPGTTTYNEQFFGPGTRLTVL.

DNA of the CDR3: TGTGCCAGCAGTGACTCGGGGGGAGCTGGGGGCAATGAGCAGTTCTTC. Protein product: CASSDSGGAGGNEQFF. The chain has TRBV6-4 and TRBJ2-1; D possibly corresponds to TRBD2 (6 bases). The CDR3 has 16 amino acids. V was trimmed by 0 bases and J by 6 bases, leaving 15 bases between them. Germline V lookup: CDR1 MRHNA, CDR2 SNTAGT.

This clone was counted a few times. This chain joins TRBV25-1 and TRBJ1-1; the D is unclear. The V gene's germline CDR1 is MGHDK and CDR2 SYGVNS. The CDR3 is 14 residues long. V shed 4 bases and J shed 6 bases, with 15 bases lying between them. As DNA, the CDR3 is TGTGCCAGCAGTGGCCTCGAGAGTCTAGCTGAAGCTTTCTTT. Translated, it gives CASSGLESLAEAFF.

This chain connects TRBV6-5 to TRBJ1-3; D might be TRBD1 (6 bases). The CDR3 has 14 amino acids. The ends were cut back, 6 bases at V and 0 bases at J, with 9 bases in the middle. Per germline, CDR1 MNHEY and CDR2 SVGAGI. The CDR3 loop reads CASSSDSSGNTIYF. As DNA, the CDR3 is TGTGCCAGCAGCTCGGACAGCTCTGGAAACACCATATATTTT.